This T cell receptor (beta chain) was obtained from a study of T cell repertoires in cytomegalovirus infection. This clonotype appeared many times. Antigen unknown. Regarding the study as a whole: Dominating the ex vivo response were TCR beta clonotypes that were CMV-specific and HLA-C-restricted.

The V gene lost 3 bases and the J gene lost 4 bases, with 11 bases spanning the gap. The CDR3 contains 14 residues. Germline V lookup: CDR1 SGHTA, CDR2 FQGNSA. Using its own MiXCR run on the reads, TCRdb lists one record per CDR3 protein. This table holds approximately 910,000 distinct CDR3 sequences, roughly 31% found once. The material sequenced was cultured CD8+ T cells from PBMCs, taken from culture after CMV antigen stimulation. The receptor was isolated from a human donor in good health (CMV status not recorded). Some clones in this sample may be carry-over from other donors' samples. The V gene is TRBV7-2, the J gene TRBJ2-3, with no clear D. The CDR3 reads CASSFRLEADTQYF. Written as DNA, the CDR3 is TGTGCCAGCAGCTTTAGGCTAGAGGCAGATACGCAGTATTTT.